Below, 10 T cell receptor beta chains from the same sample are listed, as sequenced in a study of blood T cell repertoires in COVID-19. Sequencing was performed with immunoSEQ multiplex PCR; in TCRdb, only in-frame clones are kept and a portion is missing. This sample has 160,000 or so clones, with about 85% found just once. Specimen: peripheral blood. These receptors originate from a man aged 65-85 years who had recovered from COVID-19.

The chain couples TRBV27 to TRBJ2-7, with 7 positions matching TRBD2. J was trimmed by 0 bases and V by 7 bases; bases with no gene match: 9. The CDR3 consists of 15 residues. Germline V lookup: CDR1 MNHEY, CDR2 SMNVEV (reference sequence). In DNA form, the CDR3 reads TGTGCCAGCACCCCTTTAGCGGGTAGCTCCTACGAGCAGTACTTC. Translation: CASTPLAGSSYEQYF.

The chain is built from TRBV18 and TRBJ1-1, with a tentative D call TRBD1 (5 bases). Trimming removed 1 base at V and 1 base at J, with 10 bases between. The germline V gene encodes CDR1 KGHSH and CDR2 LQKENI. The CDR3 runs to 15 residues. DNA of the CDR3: TGTGCCAGCTCACCACAATCCGGACAGAACACTGAAGCTTTCTTT. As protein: CASSPQSGQNTEAFF.

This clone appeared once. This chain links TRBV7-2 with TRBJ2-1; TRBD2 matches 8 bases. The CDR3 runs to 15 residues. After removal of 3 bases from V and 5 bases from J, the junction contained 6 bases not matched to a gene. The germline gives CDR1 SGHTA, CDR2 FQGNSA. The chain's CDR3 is CASSFRREAHNEQFF. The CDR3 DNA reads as TGTGCCAGCAGCTTCCGGCGGGAGGCGCACAATGAGCAGTTCTTC.

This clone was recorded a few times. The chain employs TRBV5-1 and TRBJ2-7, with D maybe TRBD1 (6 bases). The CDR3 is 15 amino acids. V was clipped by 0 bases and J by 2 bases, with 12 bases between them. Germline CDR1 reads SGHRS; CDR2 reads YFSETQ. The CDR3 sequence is CASSLEEAGAYEQYF. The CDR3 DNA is TGCGCCAGCAGCTTGGAGGAGGCAGGGGCCTACGAGCAGTACTTC.

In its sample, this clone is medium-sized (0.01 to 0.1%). CDR3 coding DNA: TGTGCCAGCAGCCCTGGACTAGCGGGAGATTGGGAGACCCAGTACTTC. Translated: CASSPGLAGDWETQYF. The chain recombines TRBV7-9 with TRBJ2-5, with 13 nucleotides matching TRBD2. The CDR3 sequence is 16 residues long. Germline lookup yields CDR1 SEHNR and CDR2 FQNEAQ (reference sequence). V was pared by 5 bases and J by 5 bases, with 8 bases of the junction left unmatched.

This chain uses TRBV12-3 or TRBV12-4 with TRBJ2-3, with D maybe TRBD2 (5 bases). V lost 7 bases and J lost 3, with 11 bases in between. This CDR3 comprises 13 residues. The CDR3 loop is CASMGTGTDTQYF. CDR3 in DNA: TGTGCCAGCATGGGAACGGGGACAGATACGCAGTATTTT.

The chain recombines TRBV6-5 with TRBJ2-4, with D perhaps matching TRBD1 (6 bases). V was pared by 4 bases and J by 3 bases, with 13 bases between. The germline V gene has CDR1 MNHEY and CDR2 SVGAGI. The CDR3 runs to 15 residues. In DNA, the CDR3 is TGTGCCAGCAGTTCCGGGACACACGGCAAAAACATTCAGTACTTC. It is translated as CASSSGTHGKNIQYF.

The CDR3 here is CASSEAGLRLVRNEQFF. The DNA for the CDR3 is TGTGCCAGCAGTGAAGCGGGACTACGTCTTGTTCGCAATGAGCAGTTCTTC. This chain joins TRBV2 and TRBJ2-1; 7 bases are a match to TRBD2. CDR3 length: 17 amino acids. Germline CDR1 and CDR2: SNHLY and FYNNEI. Unmatched junction bases numbered 11, after V lost 0 bases and J lost 6 bases.

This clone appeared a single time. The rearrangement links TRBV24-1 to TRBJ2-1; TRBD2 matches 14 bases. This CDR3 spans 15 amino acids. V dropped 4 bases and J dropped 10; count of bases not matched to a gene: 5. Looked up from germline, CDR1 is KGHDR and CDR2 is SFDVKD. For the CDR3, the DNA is TGTGCCACCAGTGAGGGACTAGCGGGAGTGAGGGAGCAGTTCTTC. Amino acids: CATSEGLAGVREQFF.

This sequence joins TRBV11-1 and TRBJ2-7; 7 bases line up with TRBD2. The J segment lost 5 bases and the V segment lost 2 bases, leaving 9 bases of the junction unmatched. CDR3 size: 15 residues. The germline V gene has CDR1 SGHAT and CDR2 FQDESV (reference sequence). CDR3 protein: CASSLMGGPLHEQYF. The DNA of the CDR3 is TGTGCCAGCAGCTTAATGGGAGGGCCGTTACACGAGCAGTACTTC. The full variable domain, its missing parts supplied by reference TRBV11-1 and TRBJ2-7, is EAEVAQSPRYKITEKSQAVAFWCDPISGHATLYWYRQILGQGPELLVQFQDESVVDDSQLPKDRFSAERLKGVDSTLKIQPAELGDSAMYLCASSLMGGPLHEQYFGPGTRLTVT.